This passage covers 19 T cell receptor beta chains from one sample sequenced in a study of blood T cell repertoires in COVID-19 (TCRdb year 2020). Library prep was done by the immunoSEQ multiplex PCR assay. TCRdb stores this immuneACCESS table with in-frame sequences only. Part of the clones is absent; in the studies checked, under half of the shortfall reflects unresolved V genes, and no reason is known for the rest. The sample table records over 90,000 clones; around 90% of these occur just once. Of the sample, approximately 5.4% is held by the ten largest clones. Sequenced: peripheral blood. These receptors were obtained from a woman in her forties or fifties with COVID-19, enrolled during active disease.

This sequence joins TRBV4-1 and TRBJ1-4, with TRBD1 matching over 7 bases. Germline assignment: CDR1 MGHRA and CDR2 YSYEKL. This CDR3 is 14 amino acids long. With V trimmed by 3 bases and J by 8 bases, 6 bases remained unmatched. The CDR3 DNA reads TGCGCCAGCAGCCAGACAGGGCTGGTCGAAAAACTGTTTTTT. Amino acid sequence: CASSQTGLVEKLFF.

The gene calls are TRBV19 and TRBJ1-5; D uncertain. Per germline, CDR1 LNHDA and CDR2 SQIVND (reference sequence). Trimming removed 6 bases from V and 2 bases from J, with 8 bases in between. The CDR3 covers 13 residues. DNA of the CDR3: TGTGCCAGTAGCATACCAGGCAATCAGCCCCAGCATTTT. Translating it yields CASSIPGNQPQHF.

This chain joins TRBV27 and TRBJ2-2; a possible D gene is TRBD2 (6 bases). Deletions cut 3 bases from V and 3 bases from J, with 8 bases between. The CDR3 extends over 14 amino acids. Germline V gene data show CDR1 as MNHEY and CDR2 as SMNVEV (reference sequence). The CDR3 here is CASSFREYTGELFF. In DNA form, the CDR3 reads TGTGCCAGCAGTTTTCGGGAGTACACCGGGGAGCTGTTTTTT.

The rearrangement joins TRBV7-9 to TRBJ2-7; possible D gene TRBD1, 6 bases. This CDR3 is built from 13 residues. CDR1 and CDR2 (germline): SEHNR, FQNEAQ (reference sequence). Trimming removed 1 base from V and 2 bases from J, with 6 bases in between. As DNA, the CDR3 is TGTGCCAGCAGCTTAGGGACAGCCTACGAGCAGTACTTC. Encoded protein: CASSLGTAYEQYF.

This clone was recorded only once. The rearrangement links TRBV19 to TRBJ2-7; D is unclear. Germline-derived CDR1 and CDR2 are LNHDA and SQIVND (reference sequence). The length of the CDR3 is 13 residues. V lost 5 bases and J 0 bases, leaving 8 bases between the germline ends. DNA for the CDR3: TGTGCCAGTAGTTTCGGGTCCTCCTACGAGCAGTACTTC. It is translated as CASSFGSSYEQYF.

This chain links TRBV3-1 (or the pseudogene TRBV3-2) with TRBJ1-6; no reliable D call. Germline V gene sequence: CDR1 LGHDT, CDR2 YNNKEL (reference sequence). V lost 3 bases to trimming and J lost 6 bases, with 9 bases between them. CDR3 length equals 14 residues. CDR3 coding DNA: TGTGCCAGCAGCCACGAACAGCTTAATTCACCCCTCCACTTT. Its translation: CASSHEQLNSPLHF.

The V and J genes are TRBV2 and TRBJ1-3; 7 bases align to TRBD1. CDR3 size: 14 residues. The J segment lost 5 bases and the V segment lost 6 bases, leaving 7 bases of the junction unmatched. The germline CDR1 and CDR2 sequences are SNHLY and FYNNEI. The CDR3 loop reads CASRGTVKRNTIYF. The CDR3 DNA is TGTGCCAGCAGGGGGACAGTCAAAAGAAACACCATATATTTT.

The CDR3 spells CASSAGTGINSEAFF. In nucleotides, the CDR3 is TGTGCCAGCAGCGCCGGGACAGGGATTAATTCTGAAGCTTTCTTT. The V call is TRBV5-4, the J call TRBJ1-1; TRBD1 agrees at 9 bases. This CDR3 is built from 15 residues. Germline CDR1 is SGHNT and CDR2 is YYREEE (reference sequence). V lost 4 bases and J lost 6; bases outside the gene matches: 10. Looking up the rest from reference TRBV5-4 and TRBJ1-1 gives the full variable domain: ETGVTQSPTHLIKTRGQQVTLRCSSQSGHNTVSWYQQALGQGPQFIFQYYREEENGRGNFPPRFSGLQFPNYSSELNVNALELDDSALYLCASSAGTGINSEAFFGQGTRLTVV.

This clone was detected once. The rearrangement uses TRBV4-1 and TRBJ2-3, with 12 positions matching TRBD2. The V and J ends lost 4 bases and 2 bases, in that order; junction bases with no gene match: 7. Germline loops: CDR1 MGHRA, CDR2 YSYEKL. The CDR3 is made up of 17 amino acids. The CDR3 DNA is TGCGCCAGCAGCCTCGCTTGGACTAGCGGGGACACAGATACGCAGTATTTT. It is translated as CASSLAWTSGDTDTQYF.

The sample holds one count of this clone. This chain uses TRBV7-2 with TRBJ1-6; D is possibly TRBD1 (6 bases). The CDR3 length is 15 residues. V lost 3 bases to trimming and J lost 10 bases, with 16 bases between them. The V gene's germline CDR1 is SGHTA and CDR2 FQGNSA. CDR3 loop: CASSFSGGSGSPLHF. In DNA, the CDR3 is TGTGCCAGCAGCTTTAGCGGGGGCAGCGGGTCACCCCTCCACTTT.

V and J are TRBV10-3 and TRBJ1-2; D unclear. Trimming took 0 bases from V and 2 from J, leaving 13 bases between them. Germline assignment: CDR1 ENHRY and CDR2 SYGVKD. This CDR3 spans 16 amino acids. DNA of the CDR3: TGTGCCATCAGTGAGTCCAATTGGGCAGGCAACTATGGCTACACCTTC. Protein: CAISESNWAGNYGYTF.

The CDR3 coding sequence is TGTGCCAGCAGTGACCGGACTAGCGGATACAATGAGCAGTTCTTC. This codes for CASSDRTSGYNEQFF. This rearrangement joins TRBV9 to TRBJ2-1, with TRBD2 matching over 10 bases. Losses at the gene ends were 5 bases for V and 4 bases for J; bases not matched to a gene: 6. The CDR3 is made up of 15 amino acids. CDR1 SGDLS and CDR2 YYNGEE come from the germline V gene.

V usage is TRBV11-2 and J usage is TRBJ2-7; the D gene is possibly TRBD1 (6 bases). The CDR3 has 16 amino acids. Trimming shortened V by 0 bases and J by 2 bases, and 14 bases separated the two germline ends. Germline values: CDR1 SGHAT, CDR2 FQNNGV. CDR3 bases: TGTGCCAGCAGCTTAGATTCGGTTGAGGGGGCCTACGAGCAGTACTTC. Its protein product is CASSLDSVEGAYEQYF.

The J gene is TRBJ2-5, the V gene TRBV5-1; 8 nucleotides line up with TRBD1. This CDR3 has 15 amino acids. The J segment lost 2 bases and the V segment lost 4 bases, leaving 7 bases of the junction unmatched. Germline V gene sequence: CDR1 SGHRS, CDR2 YFSETQ. CDR3 sequence (DNA): TGCGCCAGCAGCCAGCAGACAGGGGAACAAGAGACCCAGTACTTC. Protein product: CASSQQTGEQETQYF.

Only one count was recorded for this clone. The chain is built from TRBV18 and TRBJ1-4; 9 bases are a match to TRBD1. The germline V gene has CDR1 KGHSH and CDR2 LQKENI. The CDR3 extends over 15 amino acids. V lost 0 bases and J lost 5; bases outside the gene matches: 1. In DNA form, the CDR3 reads TGTGCCAGCTCACCACCGGGGACAGGGAATGAAAAACTGTTTTTT. It yields the protein CASSPPGTGNEKLFF.

This sequence joins TRBV6-5 and TRBJ2-4; D might be TRBD2 (5 bases). Germline V gene data show CDR1 as MNHEY and CDR2 as SVGAGI. This CDR3 region has 14 residues. V lost 5 bases to trimming and J lost 9 bases, with 17 bases between them. CDR3 bases: TGTGCCAGCAGTCCTGAAGGAAGCCGGGGCATTCAGTACTTC. This sequence encodes CASSPEGSRGIQYF.

The chain is built from TRBV28 and TRBJ2-2; 9 bases match TRBD1. Germline-derived CDR1 and CDR2 are MDHEN and SYDVKM. The V and J ends lost 10 bases and 7 bases, in that order; junction bases with no gene match: 10. The CDR3 is 14 residues long. CDR3 sequence reads: CATRYRGRGGELFF. CDR3 nucleotides: TGTGCCACGCGATACAGGGGGCGAGGCGGGGAGCTGTTTTTT.

V usage is TRBV6-5 and J usage is TRBJ1-2; D perhaps matches TRBD1 (6 bases). The CDR3 sequence is 15 residues long. V was clipped by 5 bases and J by 8 bases, with 21 bases between them. CDR1 and CDR2 from the germline V gene are MNHEY and SVGAGI. The CDR3 is CASSQLGQKEGGYTF. DNA for the CDR3: TGTGCCAGCAGTCAGCTGGGACAAAAAGAAGGAGGCTACACCTTC.

V and J are TRBV15 and TRBJ1-2; D ambiguous. V dropped 0 bases and J dropped 2 bases, with 7 bases sitting between them. Germline lookup yields CDR1 LNHNV and CDR2 YYDKDF (reference sequence). This CDR3 region has 14 residues. The CDR3 coding sequence is TGTGCCACCAGCAGAGATCGGGGAAACTATGGCTACACCTTC. It specifies CATSRDRGNYGYTF.